A selection of T cell receptor beta chains follows, all from one sample in a study of blood T cell repertoires in COVID-19. This table comes from immunoSEQ multiplex PCR, and its TCRdb copy is limited to in-frame clones, with some not included. The sample holds about 200,000 clones, approximately 91% seen once. The source material was peripheral blood. These receptors all come from a man aged 18-30 years with active or convalescent COVID-19. Each CDR3 is given without its conserved first and last residue.

TRBJ2-3 TRBV7-2 ASSLSGRTDTQY
TRBJ2-1 TRBV2 ASNGGGAEAF
TRBJ1-5 TRBV19 ASLGRGDQPQH
TRBJ2-7 TRBV5-6 ASSLVDTTYEQY
TRBJ2-1 TRBV5-6 ASSRTLGTNEQF
TRBJ1-6 TRBV10-3 AISKGQGNSPLH
TRBJ2-3 TRBV18 ATHRGSEGLDTQY
TRBJ2-3 TRBV7-2 ASSLVPGPTDTQY
TRBJ1-1 TRBV25-1 ASSEGGFTEAF
TRBJ2-2 TRBV7-2 ASSLTSGSTGELF
TRBJ2-1 TRBV5-1 ASSLAQGAIGEQF
TRBJ2-5 TRBV6-2/TRBV6-3 ASSYSASGGAGIETQY
TRBJ2-3 TRBV9 ASSVSGRGTDTQY
TRBJ1-2 TRBV29-1 SVEGPRDRVYGYT
TRBJ1-2 TRBV3-1/TRBV3-2 ASSQGGVQGGGYT
TRBJ1-1 TRBV18 ASSPSLGGLAEAF
TRBJ2-5 TRBV18 ASSPDRGRETQY
TRBJ2-1 TRBV9 ASSVNEAGVYNEQF
TRBJ1-1 TRBV25-1 ASSELDFGDTEAF
TRBJ1-2 TRBV6-1 ASNLGDRDFGYT
TRBJ1-2 TRBV30 AGELSTGSYGYT
TRBJ1-2 TRBV5-1 ASSFRERNYGYT
TRBJ2-1 TRBV7-6 ASSQNPGNEQF
TRBJ2-6 TRBV5-1 ASSSQRGETGANVLT
TRBJ2-1 TRBV2 ASSETPRGALGEQF
TRBJ1-4 TRBV9 ASSVALRQHEKLF
TRBJ2-2 TRBV30 ACEGGPNTGELF
TRBJ1-5 TRBV7-8 ASSLGLESNQPQH
TRBJ1-3 TRBV10-1 ASSARNTIY
TRBJ2-1 TRBV7-2 ASSLLGTSGSLGEF
TRBJ2-7 TRBV29-1 SVGTGGYEQY
TRBJ1-5 TRBV19 ATADRKGQPQH
TRBJ2-3 TRBV6-5 ASSYPRRGGTDTQY
TRBJ2-3 TRBV5-8 ASSLSWASGTDTQY
TRBJ2-1 TRBV19 ASSQTSGSSYNEQF
TRBJ1-1 TRBV9 ASSPPRGTGRTEAF
TRBJ1-2 TRBV30 AWSGTGGYGYT